This record concerns one T cell receptor (beta chain) sequence. This entry comes from a study of blood T cell repertoires in COVID-19. Looking at the study overall: Specimens from acute and convalescent COVID-19 originated in the United States, Italy and Spain. From T cells, B-cell-depleted T cells, or PBMCs came the material, which was cDNA or gDNA.

Original methodology: For nucleated cells, counts were estimated from reference gene primer amplification. The assay was immunoSEQ multiplex PCR, and TCRdb's table has in-frame clones only and misses some. The V and J calls and clone size are taken from that table; D and trimming were inferred from the DNA. The table has roughly 410,000 clones, over 75% seen once. The CDR3 runs 16 residues. Germline loops: CDR1 SGDLS, CDR2 YYNGEE. With V trimmed by 4 bases and J by 7 bases, 5 bases remained unmatched. This clonotype originated in a woman aged 40 to 49 with COVID-19, enrolled during active disease. The sample consisted of peripheral blood. This chain joins TRBV9 and TRBJ2-1, with 16 bases that match TRBD2. The CDR3 DNA is TGTGCCAGCAGCCCGCCGGGACTAGCGGGGGGGAATGAGCAGTTCTTC. Translating gives CASSPPGLAGGNEQFF.